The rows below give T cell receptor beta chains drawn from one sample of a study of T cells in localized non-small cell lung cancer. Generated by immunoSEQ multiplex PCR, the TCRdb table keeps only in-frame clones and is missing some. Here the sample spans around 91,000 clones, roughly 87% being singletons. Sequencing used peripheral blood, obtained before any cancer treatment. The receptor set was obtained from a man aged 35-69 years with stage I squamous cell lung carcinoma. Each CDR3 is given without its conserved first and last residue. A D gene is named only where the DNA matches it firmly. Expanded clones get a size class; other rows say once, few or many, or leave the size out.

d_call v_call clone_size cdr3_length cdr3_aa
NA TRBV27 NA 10 ASGGNTEPQH
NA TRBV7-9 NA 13 ASSTQGAGNTEAF
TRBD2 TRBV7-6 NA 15 ASSFKRAGGGTDTQY
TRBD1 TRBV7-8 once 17 ASSSIRDRGRFANTEAF
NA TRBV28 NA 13 ASSRFQSVSYEQY
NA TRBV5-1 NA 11 ASSTPRGETQY
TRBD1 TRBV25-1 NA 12 ASSERDSRETQY
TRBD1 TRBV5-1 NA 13 ASSSGQNGANVLT
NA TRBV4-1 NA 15 ASSPRAETDPNQPQH
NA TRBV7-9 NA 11 ASSVGQTQPQH
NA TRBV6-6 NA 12 ASSYGRLSYEQY
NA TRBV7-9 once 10 ASSLQDQPQH
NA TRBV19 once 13 ASRNAGASNQPQH
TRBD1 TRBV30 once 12 AWRPGQGGQPQH
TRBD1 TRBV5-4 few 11 ASSVDRAYGYT
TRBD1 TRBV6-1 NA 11 ASHRGKGYEQY
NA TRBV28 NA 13 ASSIPTGHRETQY
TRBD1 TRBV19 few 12 ASSDRGPGYGYT
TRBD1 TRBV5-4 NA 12 ASSIRDRASEQY
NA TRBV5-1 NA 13 ASSLQGLPQETQY
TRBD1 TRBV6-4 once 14 ASSPHRGYSTDTQY
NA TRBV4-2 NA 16 ASSQDSVGFKGNQPQH
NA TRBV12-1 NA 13 ASTPRRIAKNIQY
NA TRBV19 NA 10 ASGRGRDTQY
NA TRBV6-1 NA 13 ASSAGLGVNQPQH
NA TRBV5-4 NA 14 ASSLAFLGRGTEAF
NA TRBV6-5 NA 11 ASTDSSTDTQY
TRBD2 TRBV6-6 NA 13 ASSSTSGASYEQY
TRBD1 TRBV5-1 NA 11 ASSLRQGTEAF
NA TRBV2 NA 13 ASSASRVRNTEAF
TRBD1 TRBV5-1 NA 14 ASSRGGTGSTGELF
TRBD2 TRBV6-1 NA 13 ASSLAGAGTDTQY
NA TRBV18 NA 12 ASSPSVRGETQY